This TCR beta chain was captured by sequencing in a study of neurological immune-mediated disorders. General study results and limits: Across subjects, no CDR3 amino acid sequence appeared in expanded clones of more than one subject, a finding that suggested private repertoires in all groups. It was HTLV-1-associated myelopathy that showed the most TCR clonal expansion, while multiple sclerosis showed the least, falling below healthy controls.

Unsorted libraries were prepared from 2 million PBMCs held at -80 C. With 10-nucleotide random UMIs included, cDNA was synthesized by 5'RACE. MiXCR was run by TCRdb on the 5' RACE reads, yielding one entry per CDR3 protein. Here the sample spans tens of thousands of distinct CDR3 sequences, approximately 3.9% being singletons. This clonotype has at least ten counts. Its antigen remains unknown. CDR1 is MDHEN, CDR2 SYDVKM, per germline. V was trimmed by 3 bases and J by 7 bases, leaving 16 bases between them. The CDR3 extends over 14 amino acids. The sequenced sample consisted of PBMCs. The V gene is TRBV28, the J gene TRBJ2-7; perhaps TRBD2 as D (6 bases). This clonotype was sampled from a man aged 25 to 40 with multiple sclerosis. The CDR3 DNA sequence: TGTGCCAGCAGTTTTTTTGGGGGGTCAGGAGAGCAGTACTTC. This codes for CASSFFGGSGEQYF.